Here is one T cell receptor (beta chain) with its context. Its target is not known. The sample is drawn from a study of T cell responses to AZD1222 COVID-19 vaccine. On the study more broadly: Both about-4-week and about-12-week second-dose recipients were combined. General observations from the study: In a largely white British group with more females than males, clonal diversity was possibly underestimated. Vaccine-associated CD4 TCRs ranged over spike, dominating at 160-218 and 743-854. Within unmutated variant regions lay the reported targets of nearly half of spike-specific TCRs.

The CDR3 runs 15 residues. From germline, CDR1 is LNHDA and CDR2 SQIVND (reference sequence). Trimming removed 7 bases at V and 2 bases at J, with 15 bases between. TCRdb's table, derived via immunoSEQ multiplex PCR, lists solely in-frame clones and lacks some. The repertoire holds 130,000 to 150,000 clones, with about 90% as singletons. The starting material was peripheral blood, obtained on day 0 of AZD1222 vaccination. This TCR was recovered from an adult in good health. The chain has TRBV19 and TRBJ2-1; no clear D gene. CDR3 sequence: CASTLALSTYNEQFF. The CDR3 DNA follows: TGTGCCAGTACCCTCGCGTTAAGCACCTACAATGAGCAGTTCTTC.